A selection of T cell receptor beta chains follows, all from one sample in a study of blood T cell repertoires in COVID-19. Sequencing was performed with immunoSEQ multiplex PCR; in TCRdb, only in-frame clones are kept and a portion is missing. The sample yields 150,000 to 180,000 clones, about 85% seen once. The specimen sequenced was peripheral blood. The receptors were sampled from a woman in her sixties or seventies with COVID-19, enrolled during active disease. Both conserved end residues are part of each CDR3. D genes are given only for firm matches. Only some rows state a clone size, as once, few, many or a class for expanded clones.

v_call	clone_size	j_call	cdr3_length	d_call	cdr3_nt	cdr3_aa
TRBV9	once	TRBJ1-1	15	.	TGTGCCAGCAGCGTATGGACAGAGTTTAACACTGAAGCTTTCTTT	CASSVWTEFNTEAFF
TRBV25-1	.	TRBJ1-2	15	TRBD1	TGTGCCAGCAGTGCCCCGACAGGGGGGAGTCGAGGCTACACCTTC	CASSAPTGGSRGYTF
TRBV6-1	once	TRBJ1-2	16	.	TGTGCCAGCAGTGCTTTGACTCGATCCCCCGACTATGGCTACACCTTC	CASSALTRSPDYGYTF
TRBV5-6	many	TRBJ1-6	16	.	TGTGCCAGCAGCTTGGCCGAGTACAGGGCTAATTCACCCCTCCACTTT	CASSLAEYRANSPLHF
TRBV11-2	.	TRBJ1-1	17	.	TGTGCCAGCAGCTTAGTCCCCTCCGGGGGGACGGCCGTTGAAGCTTTCTTT	CASSLVPSGGTAVEAFF
TRBV12-5	.	TRBJ2-1	14	.	TGTGCTAGTGGTTTGATAACCTATTACAATGAGCAGTTCTTC	CASGLITYYNEQFF
TRBV5-8	.	TRBJ2-1	13	.	TGTGCCACCTACAGGGCGCTTTACAATGAGCAGTTCTTC	CATYRALYNEQFF
TRBV6-5	.	TRBJ1-1	14	TRBD1	TGTGCCAGCAGAGAGGGGGCCTGGGACACTGAAGCTTTCTTT	CASREGAWDTEAFF
TRBV5-1	.	TRBJ1-3	17	TRBD1	TGCGCCAGCAGCTTACATAACCAGGGGGCAGCGGGAAACACCATATATTTT	CASSLHNQGAAGNTIYF
TRBV29-1	.	TRBJ1-4	11	.	TGCAGCGTACGGTTGCTTGAAAAACTGTTTTTT	CSVRLLEKLFF
TRBV2	.	TRBJ1-6	13	.	TGTGCCAGCAGTGAATCCGGGGAATCACCCCTCCACTTT	CASSESGESPLHF
TRBV27	.	TRBJ1-2	16	.	TGTGCCAGCAGTTTTAGCCCCACAGGTCCTAACTATGGCTACACCTTC	CASSFSPTGPNYGYTF
TRBV2	.	TRBJ2-1	15	TRBD2	TGTGCCAGCAGTGTCGGTACTAGCGCCGCACGGGAGCAGTTCTTC	CASSVGTSAAREQFF
TRBV6-6	once	TRBJ1-6	13	TRBD1	TGTGCCAGCTCACCCCTCCCAGGGGGACCCCTCCACTTT	CASSPLPGGPLHF
TRBV19	.	TRBJ2-7	13	TRBD1	TGTGCCAGTAGTATCGAGGGGGCATACGAGCAGTACTTC	CASSIEGAYEQYF
TRBV12-3/TRBV12-4	.	TRBJ1-2	13	TRBD1	TGTGCCAGCAGTGGACAGGGAACCTATGGCTACACCTTC	CASSGQGTYGYTF
TRBV5-4	.	TRBJ2-7	14	.	TGTGCCAGCAGCCCAGCGGGCCGAATCTACGAGCAGTACTTC	CASSPAGRIYEQYF
TRBV6-5	.	TRBJ1-1	14	TRBD1	TGTGCCAGCAGTTACTCGGGACAGGCGCAGGGAGCTTTCTTT	CASSYSGQAQGAFF
TRBV12-3/TRBV12-4	few	TRBJ1-2	12	.	TGTGCCAGCAGTCCGATATCGAGTGGCTACACCTTC	CASSPISSGYTF
TRBV9	.	TRBJ2-3	16	.	TGTGCCAGCAGCGTAGACGACACAGGGTACACAGATACGCAGTATTTT	CASSVDDTGYTDTQYF
TRBV10-2	.	TRBJ2-7	14	TRBD1	TGCGCCAGCAGTGAGTCGACAGGGGGCTACGAGCAGTACTTC	CASSESTGGYEQYF
TRBV14	.	TRBJ1-2	15	.	TGTGCCAGCAGCCCCGTAGGGGTTCTAAGTGGTGGCTACACCTTC	CASSPVGVLSGGYTF
TRBV5-1	.	TRBJ2-5	14	.	TGCGCCAGCAGCTTGTTAGAACTTCAAGAGACCCAGTACTTC	CASSLLELQETQYF
TRBV5-1	.	TRBJ1-5	14	.	TGCGCCAGCAGCTTGAGTGGAGACAATCAGCCCCAGCATTTT	CASSLSGDNQPQHF
TRBV25-1	.	TRBJ1-2	12	.	TGTGCCAGCAGTGAATTGGCAGGGGGCTACACCTTC	CASSELAGGYTF